A selection of T cell receptor beta chains follows, all from one sample in a study of T cells expressing NK-cell markers. Following a re-call of the 5' RACE reads, TCRdb has one entry per CDR3 protein and lacks DNA. The table for this sample gives hundreds of thousands of distinct CDR3 sequences. The sample taken for sequencing was blood T cells: a sorted CD56 or NKG2C T cell subset, CD4+ or CD8+ T cells, or bulk PBMC T cells (not recorded which). The receptors were sampled from a man younger than 30 in good health. CDR3s include the opening cysteine and the closing phenylalanine or tryptophan.

CDR3 length,V gene,J gene,CDR3 protein
15,TRBV20-1,TRBJ2-7,CSATIPRDHSYEQYF
16,TRBV6-1,TRBJ1-5,CASSEMKGYSNQPQHF
16,TRBV10-1,TRBJ2-2,CASSEGSRSIAGELFF
13,TRBV20-1,TRBJ1-5,CSALVGRNQPQHF
15,TRBV5-1,TRBJ2-4,CASSLAFGLENIQYF
18,TRBV5-1,TRBJ2-6,CASSWKQGGSSGANVLTF
17,TRBV20-1,TRBJ1-1,CSARGSGWRGSGTEAFF
13,TRBV20-1,TRBJ1-1,CSARLSTRTEAFF
15,TRBV7-2,TRBJ2-2,CASGDIDWNTGELFF
14,TRBV29-1,TRBJ2-1,CSSRGGQGANEQFF
14,TRBV7-8,TRBJ2-5,CASSLGGSGETQYF
14,TRBV7-6,TRBJ2-3,CASSLEGRPDTQYF
15,TRBV20-1,TRBJ1-5,CSAGTGFLANQPQHF
15,TRBV6-5,TRBJ1-4,CASSYLGVANEKLFF
16,TRBV20-1,TRBJ2-1,CSAREPSGLAVNEQFF
14,TRBV12-3/TRBV12-4,TRBJ2-2,CASIRWQGLGELFF
16,TRBV12-3/TRBV12-4,TRBJ1-2,CASSFNLGRGNYGYTF
17,TRBV3-1,TRBJ2-5,CASSQDWSLAGSKTQYF
15,TRBV7-8,TRBJ2-7,CASSFSQLAGYEQYF
17,TRBV14,TRBJ2-1,CASSLLTSGIRHNEQFF
15,TRBV7-6,TRBJ2-3,CASSLQTGPRDTQYF
16,TRBV27,TRBJ1-2,CASSLLGSGTGDGYTF
15,TRBV9,TRBJ2-3,CASSVAGEGADTQYF
18,TRBV12-3/TRBV12-4,TRBJ2-1,CASSLTSGSFNSYNEQFF
15,TRBV7-3,TRBJ2-3,CASSPRSARTDTQYF
15,TRBV9,TRBJ2-2,CASSPPGLDTGELFF
14,TRBV24-1,TRBJ1-5,CATSEGQGSQPQHF
17,TRBV5-1,TRBJ2-1,CASSSSIGTSGSREQFF
14,TRBV9,TRBJ2-5,CASSVIDRGETQYF
15,TRBV7-2,TRBJ2-7,CASSLAGGQGYEQYF
16,TRBV24-1,TRBJ2-3,CATSDFRAGGTDTQYF
15,TRBV6-5,TRBJ2-3,CASSWTSGSMATQYF
14,TRBV2,TRBJ2-5,CASRETANQETQYF
15,TRBV5-6,TRBJ2-3,CASSLGGTVTDTQYF
12,TRBV5-1,TRBJ1-2,CASTQGSYGYTF
15,TRBV2,TRBJ2-1,CASTPVGRSYNEQFF
19,TRBV24-1,TRBJ2-2,CATSEWDRGVNANTGELFF
17,TRBV4-2,TRBJ1-5,CASSQEGSGTVNQPQHF
15,TRBV12-3/TRBV12-4,TRBJ2-1,CASSLTAGGVREQFF
14,TRBV27,TRBJ1-2,CASSHDDRDYGYTF
13,TRBV11-1,TRBJ2-1,CASSSGTRGEQFF
15,TRBV5-6,TRBJ2-1,CASSLRGRLYNEQFF
16,TRBV7-6,TRBJ2-1,CASSLVTESSYNEQFF
15,TRBV5-5,TRBJ1-1,CASRLGWGADTEAFF
13,TRBV20-1,TRBJ1-5,CSALERLREPQHF
15,TRBV5-5,TRBJ2-7,CASSRNLSPSYEQYF
14,TRBV6-1,TRBJ2-1,CATLGYGSYNEQFF
16,TRBV7-8,TRBJ1-2,CASSPEGTGNPYGYTF
14,TRBV3-1,TRBJ2-7,CASSQAREWYEQYF
16,TRBV5-1,TRBJ2-3,CASSRRGGPSTDTQYF
15,TRBV7-2,TRBJ2-1,CASSVVGTDPREQFF
13,TRBV27,TRBJ1-2,CASSKQAREGYTF
17,TRBV7-8,TRBJ2-1,CASFLGQGHLTYNEQFF
12,TRBV12-3/TRBV12-4,TRBJ2-5,CASSSSWKTQYF
13,TRBV20-1,TRBJ2-3,CSAMKPGLAGLYF
16,TRBV6-2/TRBV6-3,TRBJ2-1,CASSYRLAVGGNEQFF
14,TRBV24-1,TRBJ2-2,CATARTANTGELFF